The 11 T cell receptor beta chains in this list originate from one sample, sequenced in a study of CD8 T cells in ankylosing spondylitis. Whole-study results and caveats: Roughly 8 highly homologous variants formed a TCR beta motif that appeared characteristic of ankylosing spondylitis blood.

Which antigens these TCRs recognize remains unknown. One entry per CDR3 protein, called by TCRdb with MiXCR from the 5' RACE reads. The table lists roughly 670,000 distinct CDR3 sequences, about 20% of them singletons. The specimen was blood, either unsorted or a sorted T cell fraction (not recorded which). The receptors here all came from a male donor with ankylosing spondylitis.

Only a few counts were recorded for this clonotype. The chain's CDR3 is CASSQEWTNLHGELFF. In nucleotides, the CDR3 is TGCGCCAGCAGCCAAGAATGGACAAATTTGCACGGGGAGCTGTTTTTT. The gene calls are TRBV4-1 and TRBJ2-2; D possibly corresponds to TRBD1 (5 bases). Germline V CDR1 and CDR2: MGHRA, YSYEKL. The CDR3 contains 16 residues. V was pared by 0 bases and J by 7 bases, with 15 bases between.

V is TRBV5-1 and J is TRBJ2-1; TRBD2 might be the D (5 bases). Trimming took 6 bases from V and 5 from J, leaving 18 bases between them. The CDR3 runs 15 residues. Looked up from germline, CDR1 is SGHRS and CDR2 is YFSETQ. The CDR3 protein is CASKVVLEGNNEQFF. Here the CDR3 DNA reads TGCGCCAGCAAGGTCGTACTAGAAGGAAACAATGAGCAGTTCTTC.

This clonotype has a handful of counts. J is TRBJ2-3 and V is TRBV4-1; the D gene is possibly TRBD1 (5 bases). The V gene lost 1 base and the J gene lost 2 bases, with 13 bases spanning the gap. Germline CDR1 MGHRA, CDR2 YSYEKL. The CDR3 has 16 residues. Here the CDR3 reads CASSQGQGGYTDTQYF. CDR3 nucleotide sequence: TGCGCCAGCAGCCAAGGCCAGGGCGGTTACACAGATACGCAGTATTTT.

In its sample, this clonotype was seen a few times. This chain links TRBV7-9 with TRBJ2-5; maybe TRBD1 (5 bases). Trimming removed 8 bases at V and 1 base at J, with 8 bases between. From germline, CDR1 is SEHNR and CDR2 FQNEAQ (reference sequence). The length of the CDR3 is 12 residues. DNA of the CDR3: TGTGCCAGCCTACAGGTCCAAGAGACCCAGTACTTC. It specifies CASLQVQETQYF.

Many counts were recorded for this clonotype. This chain uses TRBV11-2 with TRBJ1-1, with D maybe TRBD1 (5 bases). Between the trimmed V and J ends, which lost 6 bases and 5 bases, there was a span of 19 bases. Germline-derived CDR1 and CDR2 are SGHAT and FQNNGV. The CDR3 extends over 15 amino acids. The CDR3 DNA reads as TGTGCCAGCAGTCAGATGGGGGGAGTGGAGACTGAAGCTTTCTTT. It specifies CASSQMGGVETEAFF.

The V and J genes are TRBV5-1 and TRBJ2-7; TRBD1 aligns across 7 bases. The V segment lost 4 bases and the J segment 3 bases; nucleotides outside the gene matches: 10. The CDR3 runs 15 residues. Germline-derived CDR1 and CDR2 are SGHRS and YFSETQ. The CDR3: CASSVGTGALYEQYF. In DNA, the CDR3 is TGCGCCAGCAGCGTGGGTACAGGGGCCCTCTACGAGCAGTACTTC.

In its sample, this clonotype was seen a few times. V usage is TRBV18 and J usage is TRBJ2-7; D uncertain. CDR1 and CDR2 from the germline V gene are KGHSH and LQKENI. The ends were cut back, 1 base at V and 5 bases at J, with 15 bases in the middle. This CDR3 is 15 amino acids long. The CDR3 DNA is TGTGCCAGCTCACCACTCCGGGCCAGCCCCAACGAGCAGTACTTC. Protein product: CASSPLRASPNEQYF.

The sample holds a few counts of this clonotype. The genes are TRBV12-3 or TRBV12-4 and TRBJ2-5; 7 nucleotides line up with TRBD2. The length of the CDR3 is 14 residues. The V gene end was trimmed by 7 bases and the J gene end by 1 base; junction bases not matched to a gene: 6. The CDR3 is CASTLAEGQETQYF. The CDR3 coding sequence is TGTGCCAGCACTCTAGCGGAGGGCCAAGAGACCCAGTACTTC.

This chain links TRBV7-9 with TRBJ2-7; either TRBD1 or TRBD2 may fit D (5 bases each). The CDR3 length is 13 residues. CDR1 is SEHNR, CDR2 FQNEAQ, per germline (reference sequence). V was trimmed by 9 bases and J by 0 bases, leaving 12 bases between them. The CDR3 DNA reads as TGTGCCAGGACCGGGACCCGCTCCTACGAGCAGTACTTC. Its protein is CARTGTRSYEQYF.

This clonotype was seen ten or more times. The rearrangement links TRBV5-1 to TRBJ1-6, with no clear D. Between the trimmed V and J ends, which lost 0 bases and 9 bases, there was a span of 10 bases. CDR3 size: 14 residues. Germline-derived CDR1 and CDR2 are SGHRS and YFSETQ. The CDR3 DNA follows: TGCGCCAGCAGCTTGGAAGCGCCAAGTTCACCCCTCCACTTT. It specifies CASSLEAPSSPLHF.

This clonotype was recorded many times. The rearrangement uses TRBV5-1 and TRBJ2-2; D unresolved. Trimming cost V 4 bases and J 7 bases, with 5 bases left between them. The V gene's germline CDR1 is SGHRS and CDR2 YFSETQ. This CDR3 is 11 amino acids long. CDR3 loop: CASSLIGELFF. Here the CDR3 DNA reads TGCGCCAGCAGCCTGATCGGGGAGCTGTTTTTT. The full variable domain, in which reference TRBV5-1 and TRBJ2-2 provide the parts outside the CDR3, is KAGVTQTPRYLIKTRGQQVTLSCSPISGHRSVSWYQQTPGQGLQFLFEYFSETQRNKGNFPGRFSGRQFSNSRSEMNVSTLELGDSALYLCASSLIGELFFGEGSRLTVL.